A single sample gave rise to the 18 T cell receptor beta chains below, sequenced in a study of blood T cell repertoires in COVID-19. This table comes from immunoSEQ multiplex PCR, and its TCRdb copy is limited to in-frame clones, with some not included. Of about 170,000 clones listed, approximately 86% are singletons. Sequences were obtained from peripheral blood. These receptors were taken from a man aged 65 to 79 with acute or convalescent COVID-19.

This chain uses TRBV5-8 with TRBJ1-2; D ambiguous. CDR1 is SGHTS and CDR2 is YDEGEE in the germline V gene. The CDR3 covers 13 residues. Trimming removed 4 bases from V and 6 bases from J, with 13 bases in between. CDR3 DNA sequence: TGTGCCAGCAGCCCGCCTACCTCCCATGGCTACACCTTC. Its protein product is CASSPPTSHGYTF.

The rearrangement links TRBV5-1 to TRBJ2-3; 12 positions match TRBD1. The CDR3 consists of 15 residues. Germline CDR1 and CDR2: SGHRS and YFSETQ. Trimming took 7 bases from V and 8 from J; bases not matched to a gene: 11. CDR3 in amino acids: CASGEGQGAGGTQYF. The DNA of the CDR3 is TGCGCCAGCGGCGAGGGACAGGGGGCAGGCGGTACGCAGTATTTT.

This chain uses TRBV15 with TRBJ1-5; no clear D gene. Trimming took off 2 bases at V and 4 bases at J, with 3 bases between the two ends. Germline CDR1 reads LNHNV; CDR2 reads YYDKDF (reference sequence). The CDR3 totals 12 residues. DNA of the CDR3: TGTGCCACCAGCAGACCTAATCAGCCCCAGCATTTT. Its translation: CATSRPNQPQHF.

The chain combines TRBV28 with TRBJ1-2; 7 bases agree with TRBD1. Germline CDR1 reads MDHEN; CDR2 reads SYDVKM. CDR3 length: 14 amino acids. The trim removed 7 bases at V and 4 bases at J, leaving 9 bases unmatched. The CDR3 here is CASTPEGAIYGYTF. CDR3 nucleotides: TGTGCCAGCACCCCGGAGGGGGCGATCTATGGCTACACCTTC.

The chain joins TRBV18 to TRBJ1-5; 9 bases are a match to TRBD1. Germline loops: CDR1 KGHSH, CDR2 LQKENI. Trimming cost V 1 base and J 2 bases; bases outside gene matches: 3. The CDR3 has 16 residues. DNA for the CDR3: TGTGCCAGCTCACCACTACAGGGGGCAGGCAATCAGCCCCAGCATTTT. Translated: CASSPLQGAGNQPQHF. The variable domain in full, with the rest retrieved from reference TRBV18 and TRBJ1-5, is NAGVMQNPRHLVRRRGQEARLRCSPMKGHSHVYWYRQLPEEGLKFMVYLQKENIIDESGMPKERFSAEFPKEGPSILRIQQVVRGDSAAYFCASSPLQGAGNQPQHFGDGTRLSIL.

This chain joins TRBV28 and TRBJ2-5, with 15 bases matching TRBD2. Trimming removed 6 bases from V and 5 bases from J; junction bases left unmatched: 16. The CDR3 totals 19 residues. From germline, CDR1 is MDHEN and CDR2 SYDVKM. CDR3 sequence reads: CASSLPKTGTSGGKETQYF. DNA of the CDR3: TGTGCCAGCAGCCTACCCAAGACCGGGACTAGCGGGGGGAAGGAGACCCAGTACTTC.

The genes are TRBV28 and TRBJ2-7, with 10 bases matching TRBD2. In germline, CDR1 is MDHEN, CDR2 SYDVKM. The trim removed 5 bases at V and 0 bases at J, leaving 4 bases unmatched. CDR3 size: 15 residues. CDR3 in DNA: TGTGCCAGCAGTACTAGCGGGACCAGCTCCTACGAGCAGTACTTC. It specifies CASSTSGTSSYEQYF.

This clone occurred once. The chain is built from TRBV5-1 and TRBJ2-4, with a weak D call TRBD1 (8 bases). In germline, CDR1 is SGHRS, CDR2 YFSETQ. V shed 2 bases and J shed 13 bases, with 19 bases lying between them. The CDR3 extends over 14 amino acids. The CDR3 DNA reads TGCGCCAGCAGCTTAGGACAGGGACTACAAATCCAGTACTTC. Translated: CASSLGQGLQIQYF.

V is TRBV15 and J is TRBJ1-2; D unresolved. V lost 5 bases and J lost 7, with 17 bases in between. Germline V gene lookup returns CDR1 LNHNV and CDR2 YYDKDF (reference sequence). The CDR3 sequence is 14 residues long. The CDR3 DNA reads as TGTGCCACCAGCTTCGGGCGTCCACGGGGTGGCTACACCTTC. Translated, it gives CATSFGRPRGGYTF. The whole variable domain, filled in from reference TRBV15 and TRBJ1-2, reads DAMVIQNPRYQVTQFGKPVTLSCSQTLNHNVMYWYQQKSSQAPKLLFHYYDKDFNNEADTPDNFQSRRPNTSFCFLDIRSPGLGDTAMYLCATSFGRPRGGYTFGSGTRLTVV.

The CDR3 DNA reads TGTGCCAGCGCGCGGAAGGCTTACGAGCAGTACTTC. The encoded protein is CASARKAYEQYF. The chain couples TRBV2 to TRBJ2-7; no reliable D call. The V gene's germline CDR1 is SNHLY and CDR2 FYNNEI. The CDR3 is 12 amino acids. Trimming shortened V by 8 bases and J by 4 bases, and 12 bases separated the two germline ends. Filled out from reference TRBV2 and TRBJ2-7, the complete variable domain reads EPEVTQTPSHQVTQMGQEVILRCVPISNHLYFYWYRQILGQKVEFLVSFYNNEISEKSEIFDDQFSVERPDGSNFTLKIRSTKLEDSAMYFCASARKAYEQYFGPGTRLTVT.

The chain recombines TRBV5-5 with TRBJ1-1, with D tentatively TRBD1 (5 bases). The CDR3 extends over 13 amino acids. V lost 1 base to trimming and J lost 3 bases, with 7 bases between them. Germline CDR1 and CDR2: SGHKS and YYEKEE (reference sequence). CDR3 amino acids: CASSLRGYTEAFF. The CDR3 coding sequence is TGTGCCAGCAGCTTGCGGGGGTACACTGAAGCTTTCTTT.

The V gene is TRBV27, the J gene TRBJ1-2; D might be TRBD1 (5 bases). CDR1 and CDR2 from the germline V gene are MNHEY and SMNVEV (reference sequence). This CDR3 contains 14 residues. Trimming took 5 bases from V and 8 from J, leaving 18 bases between them. The CDR3 spells CASSPGGGWTGYTF. The CDR3, as DNA: TGTGCCAGCAGTCCCGGGGGAGGATGGACGGGCTACACCTTC.

The rearrangement uses TRBV6-5 and TRBJ1-3; D is unclear. The germline CDR1 and CDR2 sequences are MNHEY and SVGAGI. This CDR3 contains 13 residues. V shed 6 bases and J shed 0 bases, with 6 bases lying between them. The CDR3 here is CASRAPSGNTIYF. The CDR3 bases are TGTGCCAGCAGGGCTCCCTCTGGAAACACCATATATTTT.

V is TRBV6-2 or TRBV6-3 and J is TRBJ2-7; no definite D call. The CDR3 is 15 amino acids. V lost 0 bases and J lost 2, with 11 bases in between. The germline V gene encodes CDR1 MNHEY and CDR2 SVGEGT. As DNA, the CDR3 is TGTGCCAGCAGTTACTCGACCGGCGGAACCTACGAGCAGTACTTC. It codes for CASSYSTGGTYEQYF.

V and J are TRBV2 and TRBJ1-6; no clear D. Germline loops: CDR1 SNHLY, CDR2 FYNNEI. The CDR3 is 18 residues long. Trimming cost V 0 bases and J 0 bases, with 12 bases left between them. The CDR3 bases are TGTGCCAGCAGTGAAGCGCGGGGAATTCGCTCCTATAATTCACCCCTCCACTTT. This gives the protein CASSEARGIRSYNSPLHF.

The chain carries TRBV15 and TRBJ2-1; 11 nucleotides match TRBD2. The CDR3 runs to 16 residues. Germline CDR1 reads LNHNV; CDR2 reads YYDKDF (reference sequence). The V gene end was trimmed by 1 base and the J gene end by 5 bases; junction bases not matched to a gene: 4. The CDR3 is CATSRGGTSGNNEQFF. The CDR3 DNA reads as TGTGCCACCAGCAGAGGGGGGACTAGCGGTAACAATGAGCAGTTCTTC.

This clone was observed a handful of times. This chain uses TRBV28 with TRBJ2-7; the D gene is possibly TRBD1 (8 bases). The CDR3 has 17 residues. V dropped 5 bases and J dropped 2 bases, with 22 bases sitting between them. Germline-derived CDR1 and CDR2 are MDHEN and SYDVKM. The chain's CDR3 is CASSPNRGRGRAYEQYF. The DNA for the CDR3 is TGTGCCAGCAGTCCCAACAGGGGGAGGGGGCGGGCCTACGAGCAGTACTTC. Full variable domain (outside the CDR3, taken from reference TRBV28 and TRBJ2-7): DVKVTQSSRYLVKRTGEKVFLECVQDMDHENMFWYRQDPGLGLRLIYFSYDVKMKEKGDIPEGYSVSREKKERFSLILESASTNQTSMYLCASSPNRGRGRAYEQYFGPGTRLTVT.

The chain carries TRBV6-6 and TRBJ1-4; 7 positions agree with TRBD1. There are 15 residues in the CDR3. V dropped 6 bases and J dropped 0; count of bases not matched to a gene: 4. Germline CDR1 reads MNHNY; CDR2 reads SVGAGI (reference sequence). CDR3 protein: CASSFQGATNEKLFF. DNA for the CDR3: TGTGCCAGCAGCTTCCAGGGGGCAACTAATGAAAAACTGTTTTTT.